One sample yielded the 12 T cell receptor beta chains listed below, sequenced in a study of monozygotic twins with inflammatory bowel disease. From the 5' RACE reads, TCRdb lists one entry per CDR3 protein and no DNA. This repertoire includes about 380,000 distinct CDR3 sequences. Sequenced sample: blood. The receptors derive from a human donor with ulcerative colitis or Crohn's disease, or a healthy co-twin of an affected twin (not recorded which).

The gene calls are TRBV7-9 and TRBJ2-7; the D call of TRBD1 rests on TCRdb alone, since no DNA is present to check it. This CDR3 spans 15 amino acids. Germline CDR1 reads SEHNR; CDR2 reads FQNEAQ (reference sequence). CDR3 residues: CADHRGRSPHYEQYF.

The chain recombines TRBV6-5 with TRBJ1-4. The CDR3 sequence is 17 residues long. Looked up from germline, CDR1 is MNHEY and CDR2 is SVGAGI. The CDR3 sequence is CASSYGSLTATNEKLFF.

The chain joins TRBV4-1 to TRBJ2-5; TCRdb names TRBD2, which stays unverified in the absence of DNA. The CDR3 consists of 20 residues. From germline, CDR1 is MGHRA and CDR2 YSYEKL. The CDR3 spells CASSQVARSGRTRGGETQYF.

The V and J genes are TRBV4-2 and TRBJ1-5. The CDR3 spans 14 residues. In germline, CDR1 is LGHNA, CDR2 YNFKEQ. This CDR3 reads CASSHPPSNQPQHF.

V is TRBV5-1 and J is TRBJ2-4; TCRdb picks TRBD1, but there is no DNA to check that call. CDR3 size: 13 residues. CDR1 and CDR2 from the germline V gene are SGHRS and YFSETQ. CDR3 loop: CASRSGQGNMQYF.

The chain is built from TRBV10-3 and TRBJ2-2; TCRdb reports TRBD1, a call that lacks DNA to check it against. CDR1 ENHRY and CDR2 SYGVKD come from the germline V gene. The CDR3 spans 15 residues. CDR3 loop: CAISEWGQDTGELFF.

This rearrangement joins TRBV6-6 to TRBJ2-7; the TCRdb D gene call, TRBD1, has no DNA to confirm it. The germline V gene has CDR1 MNHNY and CDR2 SVGAGI (reference sequence). The CDR3 contains 12 residues. The CDR3 loop reads CASSYPGEEQYF.

V gene TRBV7-9 combines with J gene TRBJ2-1; TCRdb calls TRBD2, which cannot be checked without DNA. Germline CDR1 reads SEHNR; CDR2 reads FQNEAQ (reference sequence). The CDR3 runs 16 residues. The CDR3 here is CASSRWDSQTYNEQFF.

The J gene is TRBJ2-3, the V gene TRBV5-1. The CDR3 sequence is 14 residues long. Per the germline V gene, CDR1 is SGHRS and CDR2 is YFSETQ. This CDR3 is CASSPQKSTDTQYF. Using reference TRBV5-1 and TRBJ2-3 for the parts outside the CDR3, the full variable domain is KAGVTQTPRYLIKTRGQQVTLSCSPISGHRSVSWYQQTPGQGLQFLFEYFSETQRNKGNFPGRFSGRQFSNSRSEMNVSTLELGDSALYLCASSPQKSTDTQYFGPGTRLTVL.

V usage is TRBV7-3 and J usage is TRBJ2-1; absent DNA, TCRdb's TRBD1 call cannot be checked. Looked up from germline, CDR1 is SGHTA and CDR2 is FQGTGA. The CDR3 extends over 13 amino acids. CDR3 in amino acids: CASSLMGGGVQFF.

The chain recombines TRBV7-3 with TRBJ2-3; without DNA, the TCRdb call of TRBD2 cannot be checked. The CDR3 is 16 residues long. CDR1 SGHTA and CDR2 FQGTGA come from the germline V gene. The CDR3 here is CASSLTSSGGYDTQYF.

This CDR3 is CASSFRDSSMAFF. The V gene is TRBV7-9, the J gene TRBJ1-1; no DNA is available, so the TRBD1 call from TCRdb remains unchecked. Germline loops: CDR1 SEHNR, CDR2 FQNEAQ (reference sequence). The CDR3 is 13 residues long. Full variable domain (missing parts from reference TRBV7-9 and TRBJ1-1): DTGVSQNPRHKITKRGQNVTFRCDPISEHNRLYWYRQTLGQGPEFLTYFQNEAQLEKSRLLSDRFSAERPKGSFSTLEIQRTEQGDSAMYLCASSFRDSSMAFFGQGTRLTVV.